The 8 T cell receptor beta chains below come from one sample, sequenced in a study of blood T cell repertoires in COVID-19. Sequencing was performed with immunoSEQ multiplex PCR; in TCRdb, only in-frame clones are kept and a portion is missing. This table holds around 300,000 clones, approximately 90% found once. The sample was PBMCs or T cells enriched from blood (not recorded which). The receptor set was obtained from a woman aged 45 to 65 who had recovered from COVID-19.

CDR3 coding DNA: TGTGCCAGCAGCCCGAATACGGCCAGCGGGGGGTATGGCTACACCTTC. This encodes CASSPNTASGGYGYTF. The rearrangement uses TRBV7-9 and TRBJ1-2, with TRBD1 as a possible D gene (5 bases). The CDR3 has 16 amino acids. Looked up from germline, CDR1 is SEHNR and CDR2 is FQNEAQ (reference sequence). Trimming took off 5 bases at V and 5 bases at J, with 21 bases between the two ends. Looking up the rest from reference TRBV7-9 and TRBJ1-2 gives the full variable domain: DTGVSQNPRHKITKRGQNVTFRCDPISEHNRLYWYRQTLGQGPEFLTYFQNEAQLEKSRLLSDRFSAERPKGSFSTLEIQRTEQGDSAMYLCASSPNTASGGYGYTFGSGTRLTVV.

This chain uses TRBV28 with TRBJ2-1, with 7 bases fitting TRBD2. The CDR3 sequence is 15 residues long. V lost 5 bases and J lost 0; bases outside the gene matches: 4. Looked up from germline, CDR1 is MDHEN and CDR2 is SYDVKM. The CDR3 sequence: CASSLAGVSYNEQFF. CDR3 bases: TGTGCCAGCAGTCTGGCGGGGGTCTCCTACAATGAGCAGTTCTTC.

In its sample, this clone was seen a few times. The V gene is TRBV5-6, the J gene TRBJ1-3; 9 positions agree with TRBD1. CDR1 and CDR2 from the germline V gene are SGHDT and YYEEEE. The junction had 5 bases not matched to a gene; V was cut back by 4 bases and J by 3 bases. The CDR3 runs 15 residues. CDR3 DNA: TGTGCCAGCAGCCGCGGGACAGGGAATGGAAACACCATATATTTT. Translating gives CASSRGTGNGNTIYF.

The rearrangement links TRBV24-1 to TRBJ2-7; 7 bases are shared with TRBD1. The germline V gene encodes CDR1 KGHDR and CDR2 SFDVKD. Trimming took 6 bases from V and 4 from J; bases not matched to a gene: 11. The length of the CDR3 is 15 residues. The CDR3 here is CATSMGTAVTYEQYF. In DNA, the CDR3 is TGTGCCACCAGTATGGGGACAGCAGTCACTTACGAGCAGTACTTC.

This chain connects TRBV5-4 to TRBJ2-1, with 8 bases that match TRBD2. Germline CDR1 is SGHNT and CDR2 is YYREEE (reference sequence). V lost 0 bases, J lost 1 base, and 3 bases stayed unmatched. This CDR3 contains 16 residues. This CDR3 is CASSLGAGVSYNEQFF. The CDR3 nucleotides are TGTGCCAGCAGCTTGGGAGCGGGAGTGTCCTACAATGAGCAGTTCTTC.

This clone came up once. This rearrangement joins TRBV18 to TRBJ1-4; D is unclear. V lost 3 bases and J lost 7, with 9 bases in between. Germline CDR1 and CDR2: KGHSH and LQKENI. There are 13 residues in the CDR3. For the CDR3, the DNA is TGTGCCAGCTCACCGCCGGCGGGTGAAAAACTGTTTTTT. Encoded protein: CASSPPAGEKLFF.

This clone was seen a handful of times. The V call is TRBV7-9, the J call TRBJ2-1; 7 bases are shared with TRBD2. Germline V gene lookup returns CDR1 SEHNR and CDR2 FQNEAQ (reference sequence). Losses at the gene ends were 7 bases for V and 1 base for J; bases not matched to a gene: 7. This CDR3 spans 15 amino acids. CDR3 region: CASIRWGGSYNEQFF. The DNA for the CDR3 is TGTGCCAGCATCCGGTGGGGAGGGTCCTACAATGAGCAGTTCTTC. The whole variable domain, remainder taken from reference TRBV7-9 and TRBJ2-1, is DTGVSQNPRHKITKRGQNVTFRCDPISEHNRLYWYRQTLGQGPEFLTYFQNEAQLEKSRLLSDRFSAERPKGSFSTLEIQRTEQGDSAMYLCASIRWGGSYNEQFFGPGTRLTVL.

CDR3 DNA: TGTGCCAGCAGTTTGGAGGGTAGGGAGCAGTACTTC. Protein product: CASSLEGREQYF. The rearrangement links TRBV28 to TRBJ2-7; TRBD2 is a possible D gene (6 bases). Germline V gene sequence: CDR1 MDHEN, CDR2 SYDVKM. V lost 3 bases and J 7 bases, leaving 10 bases between the germline ends. The CDR3 consists of 12 residues.